This is a list of T cell receptor beta chains from one sample in a study of T cells after yellow fever vaccination. TCRdb re-derived calls from the 5' RACE reads in MiXCR, one entry per CDR3 protein. In the table there are about 320,000 distinct CDR3 sequences, approximately 4% of which are singletons. The material sequenced was PBMCs, taken 15 days after the yellow fever booster vaccination. All receptors come from a man between 18 and 29 years old who received the YFV17D yellow fever vaccine. CDR3s include the opening cysteine and the closing phenylalanine or tryptophan. A D gene is named only where the DNA matches it firmly. Not all rows give a size; the values are once, few, many and, for expanded clones, a class.

clone_size: few; j_call: TRBJ1-3; v_call: TRBV12-3/TRBV12-4; d_call: .; cdr3_aa: CASILGPGNTIYF; cdr3_nt: TGTGCCAGCATCTTGGGGCCTGGAAACACCATATATTTT
clone_size: many; j_call: TRBJ2-3; v_call: TRBV27; d_call: .; cdr3_aa: CASSLSTATDTQYF; cdr3_nt: TGTGCCAGCAGTTTATCGACGGCCACAGATACGCAGTATTTT
clone_size: many; j_call: TRBJ1-5; v_call: TRBV7-2; d_call: .; cdr3_aa: CASSQRGGMSNQPQHF; cdr3_nt: TGTGCCAGCAGCCAGAGAGGCGGGATGAGCAATCAGCCCCAGCATTTT
clone_size: many; j_call: TRBJ2-1; v_call: TRBV5-1; d_call: .; cdr3_aa: CASSLRIGPVHNEQFF; cdr3_nt: TGCGCCAGCAGCTTGAGAATTGGGCCGGTGCACAATGAGCAGTTCTTC
clone_size: few; j_call: TRBJ2-1; v_call: TRBV5-1; d_call: .; cdr3_aa: CASSLLTWDEQFF; cdr3_nt: TGCGCCAGCAGCCTCCTGACCTGGGATGAGCAGTTCTTC
clone_size: many; j_call: TRBJ2-6; v_call: TRBV7-9; d_call: TRBD1; cdr3_aa: CASSLAQGVFSGANVLTF; cdr3_nt: TGTGCCAGCAGCTTGGCACAGGGGGTTTTCTCTGGGGCCAACGTCCTGACTTTC
clone_size: .; j_call: TRBJ2-5; v_call: TRBV5-1; d_call: .; cdr3_aa: CASSLGVSPYQETQYF; cdr3_nt: TGCGCCAGCAGCTTGGGGGTTTCCCCGTACCAAGAGACCCAGTACTTC
clone_size: few; j_call: TRBJ2-2; v_call: TRBV7-2; d_call: TRBD1; cdr3_aa: CASSLLGTGGLGGTGELFF; cdr3_nt: TGTGCCAGCAGCCTGTTGGGGACAGGGGGCCTGGGCGGCACCGGGGAGCTGTTTTTT
clone_size: .; j_call: TRBJ2-1; v_call: TRBV15; d_call: .; cdr3_aa: CATSRDRRGHHNEQFF; cdr3_nt: TGTGCCACCAGCAGAGATAGGCGGGGGCACCACAATGAGCAGTTCTTC
clone_size: many; j_call: TRBJ1-5; v_call: TRBV6-1; d_call: .; cdr3_aa: CASSDWGHLEPQHF; cdr3_nt: TGTGCCAGCAGTGACTGGGGCCACCTTGAGCCCCAGCATTTT
clone_size: many; j_call: TRBJ2-3; v_call: TRBV5-1; d_call: .; cdr3_aa: CASSLAQSQGDTQYF; cdr3_nt: TGCGCCAGCAGCTTGGCTCAGTCGCAGGGAGATACGCAGTATTTT
clone_size: .; j_call: TRBJ2-5; v_call: TRBV5-1; d_call: .; cdr3_aa: CASSVGVQETQYF; cdr3_nt: TGCGCCAGCAGCGTAGGGGTACAAGAGACCCAGTACTTC
clone_size: many; j_call: TRBJ2-1; v_call: TRBV20-1; d_call: .; cdr3_aa: CSARRRQGGSNEQFF; cdr3_nt: TGCAGTGCTCGCCGCCGGCAGGGGGGGTCCAATGAGCAGTTCTTC
clone_size: many; j_call: TRBJ2-5; v_call: TRBV7-2; d_call: .; cdr3_aa: CASRRLAEETQYF; cdr3_nt: TGTGCCAGCAGACGCTTAGCCGAAGAGACCCAGTACTTC
clone_size: .; j_call: TRBJ1-5; v_call: TRBV5-6; d_call: .; cdr3_aa: CASSPGLTRLGSNQPQHF; cdr3_nt: TGTGCCAGCAGCCCGGGTTTGACGAGATTGGGGAGCAATCAGCCCCAGCATTTT
clone_size: many; j_call: TRBJ1-3; v_call: TRBV6-5; d_call: .; cdr3_aa: CASSYGRGTGNTIYF; cdr3_nt: TGTGCCAGCAGTTACGGGAGGGGGACTGGAAACACCATATATTTT
clone_size: many; j_call: TRBJ2-5; v_call: TRBV7-2; d_call: .; cdr3_aa: CASSFRDWSETQYF; cdr3_nt: TGTGCCAGCAGCTTCCGGGACTGGTCAGAGACCCAGTACTTC
clone_size: .; j_call: TRBJ1-2; v_call: TRBV5-1; d_call: .; cdr3_aa: CASSADNYGYTF; cdr3_nt: TGCGCCAGCAGCGCGGACAACTATGGCTACACCTTC
clone_size: few; j_call: TRBJ2-1; v_call: TRBV7-6; d_call: TRBD2; cdr3_aa: CASSLVGGLAVYNEQFF; cdr3_nt: TGTGCCAGCAGCTTAGTCGGCGGACTAGCGGTTTACAATGAGCAGTTCTTC
clone_size: many; j_call: TRBJ1-1; v_call: TRBV5-5; d_call: .; cdr3_aa: CASSPRFIYRVGYTEAFF; cdr3_nt: TGTGCCAGCAGCCCCCGATTCATTTACAGGGTGGGGTACACTGAAGCTTTCTTT
clone_size: many; j_call: TRBJ1-1; v_call: TRBV5-1; d_call: TRBD1; cdr3_aa: CASSLTTGYTEAFF; cdr3_nt: TGCGCCAGCAGCTTGACGACAGGGTACACTGAAGCTTTCTTT
clone_size: few; j_call: TRBJ2-5; v_call: TRBV7-2; d_call: TRBD2; cdr3_aa: CASSRTPGTSGETQYF; cdr3_nt: TGTGCCAGCAGCCGAACCCCCGGGACTAGCGGAGAGACCCAGTACTTC
clone_size: .; j_call: TRBJ2-1; v_call: TRBV19; d_call: TRBD1; cdr3_aa: CASSIGTGLYNEQFF; cdr3_nt: TGTGCCAGTAGTATAGGGACAGGGCTTTACAATGAGCAGTTCTTC
clone_size: many; j_call: TRBJ2-1; v_call: TRBV20-1; d_call: TRBD2; cdr3_aa: CSARDSSGAYNEQFF; cdr3_nt: TGCAGTGCTAGAGATTCTAGCGGAGCATACAATGAGCAGTTCTTC
clone_size: many; j_call: TRBJ2-1; v_call: TRBV6-2/TRBV6-3; d_call: .; cdr3_aa: CASTTASYNEQFF; cdr3_nt: TGTGCCAGCACCACCGCTTCCTACAATGAGCAGTTCTTC
clone_size: few; j_call: TRBJ1-2; v_call: TRBV7-9; d_call: .; cdr3_aa: CASSSRQNYGYTF; cdr3_nt: TGTGCCAGCAGCTCCCGACAGAACTATGGCTACACCTTC
clone_size: .; j_call: TRBJ2-7; v_call: TRBV30; d_call: .; cdr3_aa: CAWSVPRPYEQYF; cdr3_nt: TGTGCCTGGAGTGTACCGCGGCCCTACGAGCAGTACTTC
clone_size: few; j_call: TRBJ2-6; v_call: TRBV28; d_call: .; cdr3_aa: CASSLASGGANVLTF; cdr3_nt: TGTGCCAGCAGTTTAGCATCAGGAGGGGCCAACGTCCTGACTTTC
clone_size: .; j_call: TRBJ1-5; v_call: TRBV19; d_call: .; cdr3_aa: CASSPRDASQNQPQHF; cdr3_nt: TGTGCCAGTAGCCCCCGAGACGCATCCCAGAATCAGCCCCAGCATTTT
clone_size: few; j_call: TRBJ2-2; v_call: TRBV20-1; d_call: TRBD1; cdr3_aa: CSARGRTGIVGELFF; cdr3_nt: TGCAGTGCTAGAGGGAGGACAGGGATCGTCGGGGAGCTGTTTTTT